This TCR beta chain emerged from a study of identical twins. Study-wide points: Within beta out-of-frame sequences, the excess sharing observed between twins was weaker. Findings depended on cross-sectional statistics rather than tracking the same donors. In monozygotic twins, models underestimated the sharing of out-of-frame TCR alpha. Invariant MAIT and iNKT cells may have partly biased zero-insertion analyses.

This clonotype was seen more than once but under ten times. Its cognate antigen is unknown. TCRdb reanalysed the 5' RACE reads using MiXCR and keeps one entry per CDR3 protein. This sample yields 400,000 to 500,000 distinct CDR3 sequences, of which 13% to 15% are seen a single time; approximately 1% belongs to the top ten. These data also formed part of another study, on yellow fever vaccine responses in identical twins.

What was sequenced was CD4+ T cells sorted from blood. The clonotype was recovered from a woman in her late teens or twenties in good health.

The CDR3: CASSLPGTMDTQYF. The DNA for the CDR3 is TGTGCCAGCAGTTTACCAGGGACCATGGATACGCAGTATTTT. This sequence joins TRBV28 and TRBJ2-3, with D perhaps assigned TRBD1 or TRBD2 (5 bases each). Trimming took 2 bases from V and 6 from J, leaving 12 bases between them. Germline values: CDR1 MDHEN, CDR2 SYDVKM. This CDR3 region has 14 residues.